These 10 T cell receptor beta chains originate from one sample sequenced in a study of T cells in localized non-small cell lung cancer. The method was immunoSEQ multiplex PCR; TCRdb's version includes in-frame clones alone and lacks a portion of them. The profile shows more than 15,000 clones, about 86% of them singletons. The input for sequencing was peripheral blood, taken before any cancer treatment. These receptors were taken from a male donor aged 60 or over with stage III lung adenocarcinoma.

The chain recombines TRBV19 with TRBJ1-4; TRBD1 might be the D (5 bases). Trimming took 3 bases from V and 5 from J, leaving 19 bases between them. The germline CDR1 and CDR2 sequences are LNHDA and SQIVND (reference sequence). The CDR3 contains 17 residues. CDR3 DNA: TGTGCCAGTAGTATCCGACTGGGGCAACGGAAGAATGAAAAACTGTTTTTT. This gives the protein CASSIRLGQRKNEKLFF.

This clone was seen a single time. CDR3 in amino acids: CASGTPGGETQYF. In DNA, the CDR3 is TGCGCCAGTGGGACTCCAGGGGGGGAGACCCAGTACTTC. The V gene is TRBV5-1, the J gene TRBJ2-5; weak D call: TRBD1 (7 bases). Germline V gene lookup returns CDR1 SGHRS and CDR2 YFSETQ. V was clipped by 8 bases and J by 5 bases, with 16 bases between them. The length of the CDR3 is 13 residues.

V is TRBV6-6 and J is TRBJ1-3; D remains unclear. CDR3 size: 14 residues. The germline V and J ends were trimmed by 6 bases and 0 bases, with 9 bases remaining between them. In germline, CDR1 is MNHNY, CDR2 SVGAGI (reference sequence). CDR3 in DNA: TGTGCCAGCAGCTCTGACGGCTCTGGAAACACCATATATTTT. It codes for CASSSDGSGNTIYF.

The chain carries TRBV5-6 and TRBJ1-5; possibly TRBD1 for D (5 bases). Trimming took off 0 bases at V and 6 bases at J, with 7 bases between the two ends. From germline, CDR1 is SGHDT and CDR2 YYEEEE. This CDR3 region has 13 residues. CDR3 in DNA: TGTGCCAGCAGCTTGGCAGGGACTCAGCCCCAGCATTTT. Protein: CASSLAGTQPQHF.

This chain joins TRBV6-7 and TRBJ1-5; possible D gene TRBD1, 5 bases. TRBV6-7 falls under the ORF class, with uncertain function. The CDR3 runs to 13 residues. V gave up 6 bases and J gave up 0 bases, with 6 bases separating them. This CDR3 reads CASRGDSNQPQHF. CDR3 DNA: TGTGCCAGCAGAGGGGATAGCAATCAGCCCCAGCATTTT.

The chain recombines TRBV7-2 with TRBJ1-5; 7 nucleotides match TRBD1. The ends lost 6 bases at V and 5 bases at J; junction bases unmatched: 7. Germline CDR1 is SGHTA and CDR2 is FQGNSA. The CDR3 sequence is 14 residues long. Here the CDR3 reads CASRQPGQHQPQHF. For the CDR3, the DNA is TGTGCCAGCAGGCAACCGGGACAGCATCAGCCCCAGCATTTT.

The chain couples TRBV6-5 to TRBJ1-2; D remains unclear. Germline CDR1 reads MNHEY; CDR2 reads SVGAGI. The CDR3 totals 12 residues. Trimming left V 0 bases short and J 8 bases short, with 7 bases between. CDR3 in amino acids: CASSYSGLGYTF. CDR3 sequence (DNA): TGTGCCAGCAGTTACTCGGGGTTGGGCTACACCTTC.

This chain uses TRBV30 with TRBJ1-3; no clear D. This CDR3 contains 16 residues. V was cut by 4 bases and J by 0 bases, with 16 bases left in between. Germline V gives CDR1 GTSNPN, CDR2 SVGIG (reference sequence). CDR3 sequence reads: CAWTPGGQSSGNTIYF. CDR3 bases: TGTGCCTGGACCCCCGGCGGGCAGAGCTCTGGAAACACCATATATTTT.

This rearrangement joins TRBV29-1 to TRBJ1-2; maybe TRBD1 (5 bases). CDR3 length: 13 amino acids. Germline V CDR1 and CDR2: SQVTM, ANQGSEA. V lost 8 bases to trimming and J lost 6 bases, with 19 bases between them. CDR3 DNA sequence: TGCAGCCCAACGGGGGGAAAACCGCATGGCTACACCTTC. Its protein is CSPTGGKPHGYTF.

The rearrangement joins TRBV7-8 to TRBJ1-3, with D maybe TRBD1 (5 bases). The ends were cut back, 5 bases at V and 3 bases at J, with 11 bases in the middle. The CDR3 runs 14 residues. Germline CDR1 SGHVS, CDR2 FQNEAQ. The DNA of the CDR3 is TGTGCCAGCAGCGAGCAGGGTGGTGGAAACACCATATATTTT. It specifies CASSEQGGGNTIYF.